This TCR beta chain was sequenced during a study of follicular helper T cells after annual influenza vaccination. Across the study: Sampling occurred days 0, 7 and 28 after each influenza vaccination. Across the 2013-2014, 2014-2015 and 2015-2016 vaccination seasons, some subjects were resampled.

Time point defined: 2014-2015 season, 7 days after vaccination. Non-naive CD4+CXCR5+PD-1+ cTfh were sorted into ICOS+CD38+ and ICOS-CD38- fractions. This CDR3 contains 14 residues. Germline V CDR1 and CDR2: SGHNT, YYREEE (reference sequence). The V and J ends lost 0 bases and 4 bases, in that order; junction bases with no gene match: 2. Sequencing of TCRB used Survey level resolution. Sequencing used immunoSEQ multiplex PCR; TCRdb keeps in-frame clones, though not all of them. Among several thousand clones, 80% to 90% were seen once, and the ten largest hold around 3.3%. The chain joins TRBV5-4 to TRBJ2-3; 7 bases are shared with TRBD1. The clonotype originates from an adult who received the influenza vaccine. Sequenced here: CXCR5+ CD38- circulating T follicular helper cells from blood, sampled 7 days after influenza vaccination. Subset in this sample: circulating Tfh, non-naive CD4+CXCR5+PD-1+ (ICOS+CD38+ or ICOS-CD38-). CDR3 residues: CASSLEQGSDTQYF. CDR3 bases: TGTGCCAGCAGCTTGGAACAGGGGTCAGATACGCAGTATTTT. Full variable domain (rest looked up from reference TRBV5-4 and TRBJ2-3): ETGVTQSPTHLIKTRGQQVTLRCSSQSGHNTVSWYQQALGQGPQFIFQYYREEENGRGNFPPRFSGLQFPNYSSELNVNALELDDSALYLCASSLEQGSDTQYFGPGTRLTVL.